This entry features one T cell receptor (beta chain) sequence. Its antigen specificity is not known. The record has no base qualities; no much larger clone is one base away. Using the deep immunoSEQ assay, multiplex PCR amplified TCR CDR3 regions from genomic DNA. Extracted genomic DNA from each cell subset was spread evenly across all wells of several immunoSEQ 96-well plates, with each plate serving as a replicate. For sorted subsets, approximately 190 ng of genomic DNA, equivalent to 25,000 to 30,000 T cell genomes, went into each replicate PCR. Purified libraries were measured with a Qubit 3.0 fluorometer, size-checked on a Bioanalyzer 2100, and measured again with the KAPA Library Quantification kit. Every immunoSEQ 96-well plate was sequenced on a separate single-read 150-cycle Illumina NextSeq 550 flow cell. The authors' analysis ran thus. Because the immunoSEQ output held only junctional sequences and lacked quality scores, the filtering could not match the filtering applied to full-length reads. To assign V/J genes and CDR3, sequences were annotated using PyIR, a Python wrapper for IgBLAST v1.9, with IMGT germline references. Reads with weak V/J assignments (E-value above 1e-6), missing CDR3, stop codons, out-of-frame junctions, or ambiguous translated residues were removed. V3J clonotypes were defined as sequences sharing an identical inferred V gene, J gene, and CDR3 amino acid sequence. Percentage overlap between repertoires was calculated by dividing the number of shared unique clonotypes by the size of the smaller repertoire. RTK rarefaction, the Chao1 estimator, and Recon v2.1 estimates of unobserved clonotypes were used to assess repertoire richness. Generation probabilities were computed with OLGA for all TCRbeta clonotypes obtained by the gDNA method from a handful of donors. TCRdb mirrors the immuneACCESS table, restricted to in-frame sequences. Some clones are absent from its copies; in checked studies, under half trace to an unresolved V gene, and the reason for the others is unknown. V, J and clone size were drawn from that table, and D and trimming were deduced from the DNA. In this sample the table shows 2 million to 2.5 million clones, about 92% of which occur a single time. Of the sample, about 0.37% is held by the ten largest clones.

From the germline V gene (reference sequence), CDR1 is LNHDA and CDR2 is SQIVND. Its CDR3 holds 13 amino acids, cysteine through phenylalanine. Solely the CDR3 DNA is kept, with 39 bases framed from the first base. The trim is 4 bases for V and 4 bases for J, with a gap of 10 bases between the germline ends. The donors were healthy, HIV-negative adults who had no recently reported acute infections or vaccinations. Every donor was a Caucasian adult living in Nashville, Tennessee, USA. CD4+ T cells were enriched by magnetic negative selection; naive cells were then positively selected on CD45RA, and the negative fraction formed the memory subset. Blood was collected by leukapheresis, and PBMCs were isolated by Ficoll-Histopaque density gradient centrifugation and then cryopreserved in liquid nitrogen vapor phase. Analytical flow cytometry was used to check the purity and quantity of every magnetically sorted T cell population. From each sorted fraction, genomic DNA was isolated and quantified by UV absorbance on a Nanodrop 2000c.

The data derive from a study of shared clonotypes between healthy human individuals (dated by TCRdb to 2020 to 2021). For the study in its entirety: Two women and a few men aged 18 to 49 years were included in the cohort. For each donor, CD4 naive and CD4 memory were each run on three plates, CD8 naive on two plates, and CD8 memory on one plate. To estimate repertoire size and how much clonotypes are shared between individuals, the study performed deep sequencing of blood TCR repertoires from five healthy adults. To increase sequencing depth and limit assay-specific biases, different laboratories used diverse techniques to prepare libraries and sequence TCR repertoires. Between about 0.85 and 9.5 billion PBMCs per donor were obtained by leukapheresis. Here is what the overall study found, with its caveats: Based on pairwise subsampling, the degree of clonotype sharing among donors was expected to be affected by sequencing depth. Across a handful of donors, around 5% of naive CD4, over 3% of naive CD8, 2.3% of memory CD4, and approximately 0.4% of memory CD8 clonotypes were shared. Compared with non-shared clonotypes, clonotypes shared by all four sorted-subset donors had higher generation probabilities. Rarefaction of sorted-subset datasets indicated incomplete sequencing despite the large sequencing depth. Naive subsets generally had larger estimated clonotype richness than memory subsets did. Sampling was restricted to blood, and TCR repertoires in tissue are likely to differ from TCR repertoires in blood. Because the study included a small number of donors, the genetic and exposure-history diversity represented was limited.

The TCR originated in a man aged 18 to 30 in good health. Some clones in this sample may be carry-over from other donors' samples. Recombination joined TRBV19 with TRBJ1-2; perhaps TRBD1 is the D gene, with 5 bases matching. The material sequenced was naive CD4+ T cells from PBMCs. The cell subset or site label for this specimen denotes: CD45RA+ positively selected. The CDR3 has the sequence CASSTDTLYGYTF. The bases are TGTGCCAGTAGTACGGACACACTCTATGGCTACACCTTC.